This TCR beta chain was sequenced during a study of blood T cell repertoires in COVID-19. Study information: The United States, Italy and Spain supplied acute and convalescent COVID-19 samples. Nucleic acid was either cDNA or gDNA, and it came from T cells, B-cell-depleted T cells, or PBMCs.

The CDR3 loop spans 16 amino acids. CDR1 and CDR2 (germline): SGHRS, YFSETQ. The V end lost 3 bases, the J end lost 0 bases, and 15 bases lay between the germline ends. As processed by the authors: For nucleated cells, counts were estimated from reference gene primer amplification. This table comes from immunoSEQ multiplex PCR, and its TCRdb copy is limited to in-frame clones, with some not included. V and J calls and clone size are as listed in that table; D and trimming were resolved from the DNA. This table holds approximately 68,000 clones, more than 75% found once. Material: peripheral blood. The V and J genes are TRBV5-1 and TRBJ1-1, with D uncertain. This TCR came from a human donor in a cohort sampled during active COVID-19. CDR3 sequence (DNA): TGCGCCAGCAGCTGGGGTCAGACTACCCTGAACACTGAAGCTTTCTTT. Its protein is CASSWGQTTLNTEAFF.